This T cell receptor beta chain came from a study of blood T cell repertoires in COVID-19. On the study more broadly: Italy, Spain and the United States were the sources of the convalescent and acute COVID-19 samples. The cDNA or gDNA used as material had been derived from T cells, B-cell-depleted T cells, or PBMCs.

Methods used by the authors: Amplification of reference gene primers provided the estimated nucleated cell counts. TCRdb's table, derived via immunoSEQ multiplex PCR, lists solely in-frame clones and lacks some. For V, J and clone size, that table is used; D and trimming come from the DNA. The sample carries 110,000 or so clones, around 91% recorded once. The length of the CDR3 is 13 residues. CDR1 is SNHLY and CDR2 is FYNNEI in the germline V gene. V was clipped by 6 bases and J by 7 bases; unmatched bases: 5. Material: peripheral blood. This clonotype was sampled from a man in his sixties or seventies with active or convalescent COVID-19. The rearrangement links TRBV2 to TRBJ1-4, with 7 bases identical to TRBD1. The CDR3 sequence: CASSRDSPEKLFF. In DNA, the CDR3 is TGTGCCAGCAGCCGGGACAGCCCTGAAAAACTGTTTTTT.